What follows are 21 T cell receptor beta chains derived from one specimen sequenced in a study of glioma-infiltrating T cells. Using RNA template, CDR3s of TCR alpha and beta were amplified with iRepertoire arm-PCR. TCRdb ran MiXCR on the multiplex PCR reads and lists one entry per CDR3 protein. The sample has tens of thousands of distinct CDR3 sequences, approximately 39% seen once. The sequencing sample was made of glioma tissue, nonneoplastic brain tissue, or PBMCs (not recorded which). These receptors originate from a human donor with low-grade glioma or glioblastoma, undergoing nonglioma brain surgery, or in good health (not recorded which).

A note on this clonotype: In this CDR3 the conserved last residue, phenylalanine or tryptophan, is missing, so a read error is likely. CDR3 region: CASSLRLPYEQYL. The CDR3 DNA reads as TGTGCCAGCAGCTTACGTCTTCCCTACGAGCAGTACCTC. The chain recombines TRBV7-2 with TRBJ2-7; D remains ambiguous. From germline, CDR1 is SGHTA and CDR2 FQGNSA. This CDR3 has 13 amino acids. Trimming removed 2 bases at V and 2 bases at J, with 7 bases between.

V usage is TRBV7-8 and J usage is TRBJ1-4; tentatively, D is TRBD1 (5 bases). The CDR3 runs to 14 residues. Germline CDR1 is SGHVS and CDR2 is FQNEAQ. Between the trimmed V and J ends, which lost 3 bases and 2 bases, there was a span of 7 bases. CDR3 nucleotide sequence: TGTGCCAGCAGCTTGGGGGGGACTAATGAAAAACTGTTTTTT. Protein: CASSLGGTNEKLFF.

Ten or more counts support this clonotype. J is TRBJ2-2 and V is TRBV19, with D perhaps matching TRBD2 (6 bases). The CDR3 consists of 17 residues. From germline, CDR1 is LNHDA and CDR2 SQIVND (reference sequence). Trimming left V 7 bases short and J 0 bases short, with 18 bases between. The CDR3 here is CASIPLGGAPNTGELFF. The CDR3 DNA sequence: TGTGCCAGTATCCCACTGGGCGGGGCGCCGAACACCGGGGAGCTGTTTTTT.

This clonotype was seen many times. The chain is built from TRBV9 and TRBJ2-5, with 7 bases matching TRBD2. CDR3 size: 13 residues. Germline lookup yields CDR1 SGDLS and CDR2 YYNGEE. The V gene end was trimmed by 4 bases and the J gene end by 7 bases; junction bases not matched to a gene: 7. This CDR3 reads CASSFRRGGTQYF. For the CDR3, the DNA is TGTGCCAGCAGCTTCCGTCGCGGGGGGACCCAGTACTTC.

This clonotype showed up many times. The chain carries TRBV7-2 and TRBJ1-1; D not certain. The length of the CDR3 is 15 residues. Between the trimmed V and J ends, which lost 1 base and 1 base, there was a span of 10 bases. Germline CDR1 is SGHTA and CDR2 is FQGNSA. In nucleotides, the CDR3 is TGTGCCAGCAGCTTAGTTAGTCAGCAGAACACTGAAGCTTTCTTT. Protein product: CASSLVSQQNTEAFF.

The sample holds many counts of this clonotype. This CDR3 reads CASARGSGETQYF. The CDR3 coding sequence is TGTGCCAGCGCGCGGGGGAGTGGGGAGACCCAGTACTTC. The chain recombines TRBV7-9 with TRBJ2-5; 7 bases fit TRBD2. The CDR3 runs 13 residues. Germline trimming cut 8 bases from V and 5 bases from J; bases unmatched to any gene: 8. Looked up from germline, CDR1 is SEHNR and CDR2 is FQNEAQ (reference sequence).

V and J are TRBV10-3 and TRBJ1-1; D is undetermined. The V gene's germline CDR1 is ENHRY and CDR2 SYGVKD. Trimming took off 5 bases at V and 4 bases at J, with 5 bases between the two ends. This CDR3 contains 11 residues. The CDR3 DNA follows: TGTGCCATCAGTTGGCGCACTGAAGCTTTCTTT. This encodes CAISWRTEAFF.

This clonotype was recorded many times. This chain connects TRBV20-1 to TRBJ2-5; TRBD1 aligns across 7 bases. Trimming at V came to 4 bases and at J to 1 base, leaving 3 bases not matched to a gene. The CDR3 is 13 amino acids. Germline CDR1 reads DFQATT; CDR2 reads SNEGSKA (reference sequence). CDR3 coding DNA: TGCAGTGCTACCGGGACAGTCCAAGAGACCCAGTACTTC. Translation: CSATGTVQETQYF.

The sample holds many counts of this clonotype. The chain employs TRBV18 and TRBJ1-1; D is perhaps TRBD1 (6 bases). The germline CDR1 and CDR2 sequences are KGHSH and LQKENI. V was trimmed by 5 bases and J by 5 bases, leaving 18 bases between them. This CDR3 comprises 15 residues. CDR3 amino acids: CASSSVGQGNTEAFF. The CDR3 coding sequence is TGTGCCAGCTCATCGGTTGGGCAGGGGAATACTGAAGCTTTCTTT.

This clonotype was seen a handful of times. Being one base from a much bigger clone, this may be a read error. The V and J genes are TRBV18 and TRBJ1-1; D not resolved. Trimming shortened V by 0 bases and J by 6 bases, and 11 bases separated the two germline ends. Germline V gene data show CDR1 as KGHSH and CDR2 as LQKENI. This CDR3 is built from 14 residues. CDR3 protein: CASSPPGSKAEAFF. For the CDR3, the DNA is TGTGCCAGCTCACCACCGGGATCGAAAGCTGAAGCTTTCTTT.

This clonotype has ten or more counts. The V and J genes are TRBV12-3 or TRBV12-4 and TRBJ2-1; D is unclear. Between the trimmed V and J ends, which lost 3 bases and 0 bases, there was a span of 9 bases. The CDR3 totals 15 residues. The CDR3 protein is CASSFGRSSYNEQFF. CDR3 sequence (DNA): TGTGCCAGCAGTTTTGGCCGGAGCTCCTACAATGAGCAGTTCTTC.

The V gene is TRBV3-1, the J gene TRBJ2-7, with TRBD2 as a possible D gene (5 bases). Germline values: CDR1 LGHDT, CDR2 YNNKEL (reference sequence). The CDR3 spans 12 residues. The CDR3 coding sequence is TGTGTTAGCAGCCGGGGTGCCTACGAGCAGTACTTC. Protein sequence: CVSSRGAYEQYF.

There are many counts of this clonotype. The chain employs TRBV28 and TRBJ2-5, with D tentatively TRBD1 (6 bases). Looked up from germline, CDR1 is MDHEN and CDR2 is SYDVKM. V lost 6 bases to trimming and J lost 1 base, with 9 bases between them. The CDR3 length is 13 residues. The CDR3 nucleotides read TGTGCCAGCAGCCTCAGGGGCCAAGAGACCCAGTACTTC. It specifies CASSLRGQETQYF.

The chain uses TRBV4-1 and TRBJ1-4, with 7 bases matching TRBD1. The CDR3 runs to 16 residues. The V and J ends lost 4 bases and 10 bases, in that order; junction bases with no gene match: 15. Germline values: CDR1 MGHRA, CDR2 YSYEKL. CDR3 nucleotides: TGCGCCAGCAGCCCAGGGACAGTTTCCTTAACCTTAAAACTGTTTTTT. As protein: CASSPGTVSLTLKLFF.

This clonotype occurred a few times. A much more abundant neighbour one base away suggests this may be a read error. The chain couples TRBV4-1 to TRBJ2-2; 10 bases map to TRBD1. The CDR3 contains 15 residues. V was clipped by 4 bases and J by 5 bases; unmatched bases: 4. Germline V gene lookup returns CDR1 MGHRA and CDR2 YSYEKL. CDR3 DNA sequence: TGCGCCAGCAGCCTTGACAGGGGGCAGACCGGGGAGCTGTTTTTT. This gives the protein CASSLDRGQTGELFF.

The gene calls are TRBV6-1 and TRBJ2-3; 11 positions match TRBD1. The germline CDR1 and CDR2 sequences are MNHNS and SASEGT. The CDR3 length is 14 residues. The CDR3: CVSSPGQGADTQYF. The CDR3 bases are TGTGTTAGCAGCCCGGGACAGGGGGCAGATACGCAGTATTTT.

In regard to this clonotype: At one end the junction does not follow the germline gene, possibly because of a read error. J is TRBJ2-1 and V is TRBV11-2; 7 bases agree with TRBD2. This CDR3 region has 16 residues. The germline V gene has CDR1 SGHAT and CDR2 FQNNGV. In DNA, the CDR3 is TGTGCCAGCAGCTTAGATACCAGCGGGGTTTACAATGAGCAGCTCTTC. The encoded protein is CASSLDTSGVYNEQLF.

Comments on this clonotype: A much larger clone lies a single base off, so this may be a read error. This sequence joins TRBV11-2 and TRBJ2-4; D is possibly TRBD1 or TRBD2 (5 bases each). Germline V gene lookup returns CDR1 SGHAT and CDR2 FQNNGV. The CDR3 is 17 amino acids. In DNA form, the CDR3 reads TGTGCCAGCAGCCTCCCCCCCACCCCCGGGGCCAAAAACATTAAGTACTTC. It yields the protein CASSLPPTPGAKNIKYF.

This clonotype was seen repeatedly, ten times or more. CDR3: CASSFRGGTSNYGYTF. In nucleotides, the CDR3 is TGTGCCAGCAGTTTCCGGGGGGGTACCTCTAACTATGGCTACACCTTC. V usage is TRBV27 and J usage is TRBJ1-2, with a possible D match to TRBD1 (5 bases). The ends were cut back, 3 bases at V and 0 bases at J, with 14 bases in the middle. This CDR3 comprises 16 residues. Germline V lookup: CDR1 MNHEY, CDR2 SMNVEV (reference sequence).

The CDR3 region is CASSDGASGRAAETQYF. CDR3 bases: TGTGCCAGCAGTGACGGCGCTAGCGGGAGGGCCGCCGAGACCCAGTACTTC. The chain has TRBV27 and TRBJ2-5, with TRBD2 matching over 12 bases. This CDR3 spans 17 amino acids. J lost 5 bases, V lost 5 bases, and 12 bases had no gene match. The germline CDR1 and CDR2 sequences are MNHEY and SMNVEV (reference sequence).

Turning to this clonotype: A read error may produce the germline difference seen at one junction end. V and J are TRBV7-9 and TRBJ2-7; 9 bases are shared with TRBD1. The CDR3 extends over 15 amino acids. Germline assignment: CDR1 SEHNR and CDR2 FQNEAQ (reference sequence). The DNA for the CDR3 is TGTGCCAGCAGCCGTGGGACAGGGACTACCTACGAGGAGTACTTC. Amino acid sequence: CASSRGTGTTYEEYF.